Sequencing of this T cell receptor beta chain was carried out in a study of blood T cell repertoires in COVID-19. As handled by the study authors: Researchers report that nucleated cell counts were estimated from reference gene primer amplification. The protocol was immunoSEQ multiplex PCR, while the TCRdb copy is restricted to in-frame clones and leaves out a portion. That table supplies the V and J calls and clone size; D and trimming were determined from the DNA. This table has approximately 300,000 clones, 75% to 90% appearing once. CDR1 is SGHVS, CDR2 FNYEAQ, per germline. Trimming cost V 5 bases and J 3 bases, with 9 bases left between them. This CDR3 has 13 amino acids.

The receptor's source is a woman in her thirties who had been exposed to COVID-19. Sequencing was carried out using PBMCs or T cells enriched from blood (not recorded which). The chain links TRBV7-6 to TRBJ2-3; D ambiguous. In DNA form, the CDR3 reads TGTGCCAGCAGCAGACTTGTTACAGATACGCAGTATTTT. Translation: CASSRLVTDTQYF.